This is a list of T cell receptor beta chains from one sample in a study of tumor-infiltrating lymphocytes in localized non-small cell lung cancer. Assay used: immunoSEQ multiplex PCR; TCRdb lists only in-frame clones, some missing. The sample comprises 20,000 to 25,000 clones, roughly 80% of which are singletons, and 3% to 3.5% rests with the top ten. The sequencing input was lung tumor tissue. All receptors derive from a human donor with non-small cell lung cancer. CDR3s include the opening cysteine and the closing phenylalanine or tryptophan. The D gene is left open where the match is weak. Clone size, where shown, is once, few, many, or a class for clones that have expanded.

>TRBJ2-3|TRBD2|TRBV4-3|.
CASSQGLAGGVDTQYF
TGCGCCAGCAGCCAAGGACTAGCGGGAGGTGTAGATACGCAGTATTTT
>TRBJ2-1|TRBD2|TRBV30|.
CAYTSGSGSYNEQFF
TGTGCCTACACTAGCGGGAGTGGCTCCTACAATGAGCAGTTCTTC
>TRBJ2-2|.|TRBV6-6|.
CASSPYYTGELFF
TGTGCCAGCAGTCCTTACTACACCGGGGAGCTGTTTTTT
>TRBJ2-5|TRBD2|TRBV30|.
CAWTGTSGSQETQYF
TGTGCCTGGACCGGGACTAGCGGGAGCCAGGAGACCCAGTACTTC
>TRBJ1-2|TRBD1|TRBV10-3|.
CAISESHRGEYGYTF
TGTGCCATCAGTGAGTCACACAGGGGGGAATATGGCTACACCTTC
>TRBJ2-1|TRBD2|TRBV11-2|few
CASSLGLAASVDEQFF
TGTGCCAGCAGCTTAGGCCTAGCGGCTTCGGTGGATGAGCAGTTCTTC
>TRBJ1-5|.|TRBV30|.
CAWSGSLQPQHF
TGTGCCTGGAGTGGGTCTCTTCAGCCCCAGCATTTT
>TRBJ1-5|.|TRBV19|.
CASSIPDQPQHF
TGTGCCAGTAGTATCCCGGATCAGCCCCAGCATTTT
>TRBJ2-7|TRBD2|TRBV27|medium-sized
CASSLSGGLEVGLAYEQYF
TGTGCCAGCAGTTTAAGCGGTGGACTAGAGGTCGGACTAGCCTACGAGCAGTACTTC
>TRBJ2-5|TRBD1|TRBV6-6|.
CASSSPRQGETQYF
TGTGCCAGCAGTTCCCCCCGACAGGGAGAGACCCAGTACTTC
>TRBJ2-5|.|TRBV6-5|few
CASSSPRQAQETQYF
TGTGCCAGCAGTTCTCCCCGACAGGCTCAAGAGACCCAGTACTTC
>TRBJ1-1|.|TRBV28|few
CASSPIQRRTEAFF
TGTGCCAGCAGTCCTATACAGAGACGAACTGAAGCTTTCTTT
>TRBJ2-1|.|TRBV7-6|.
CASSRLQGYEQFF
TGTGCCAGCAGCCGACTTCAGGGCTATGAGCAGTTCTTC
>TRBJ1-2|.|TRBV7-2|.
CASSVDINRGYTF
TGTGCCAGCAGCGTGGACATCAACCGCGGCTACACCTTC
>TRBJ2-5|.|TRBV15|.
CATSRDRVETQYF
TGTGCCACCAGCAGAGACAGGGTTGAGACCCAGTACTTC
>TRBJ2-3|TRBD1|TRBV7-2|.
CASSQGNRGWTDTQYF
TGTGCCAGCAGCCAAGGAAACAGGGGGTGGACAGATACGCAGTATTTT
>TRBJ2-1|.|TRBV5-5|.
CASSHSWEQFF
TGTGCCAGCAGCCACTCGTGGGAGCAGTTCTTC
>TRBJ1-2|.|TRBV25-1|.
CASSDGRYGYTF
TGTGCCAGCAGTGACGGGCGTTATGGCTACACCTTC
>TRBJ1-2|.|TRBV7-8|.
CASSLGDSTYGYTF
TGTGCCAGCAGCTTGGGAGACAGTACCTATGGCTACACCTTC
>TRBJ2-3|TRBD2|TRBV7-9|.
CASSLRLAGGDTQYF
TGTGCCAGCAGCTTACGACTAGCGGGTGGGGATACGCAGTATTTT
>TRBJ2-7|TRBD2|TRBV7-9|once
CASSLPGLAGEGEQYF
TGTGCCAGCAGCTTACCCGGACTAGCGGGAGAAGGCGAGCAGTACTTC
>TRBJ1-4|.|TRBV20-1|few
CSARRGEKLFF
TGCAGTGCTAGAAGGGGGGAAAAACTGTTTTTT
>TRBJ2-1|.|TRBV5-4|.
CASSYAGPRNEQFF
TGTGCCAGCAGCTACGCCGGGCCAAGGAATGAGCAGTTCTTC
>TRBJ2-3|.|TRBV7-2|.
CASSLGLSSTDTQYF
TGTGCCAGCAGCTTAGGCCTCTCCAGCACAGATACGCAGTATTTT
>TRBJ2-5|TRBD1|TRBV6-5|medium-sized
CASSSPRQGETQYF
TGTGCCAGCAGTTCCCCCCGACAGGGAGAGACCCAGTACTTC
>TRBJ2-1|.|TRBV6-4|.
CASSKTQLSVYNEQFF
TGTGCCAGCAGTAAGACTCAGCTTAGTGTCTACAATGAGCAGTTCTTC
>TRBJ2-3|.|TRBV19|.
CASRTTGADTQYF
TGTGCCAGTAGGACCACGGGAGCAGATACGCAGTATTTT
>TRBJ2-1|.|TRBV7-2|.
CASSQDLGKGTANEQFF
TGTGCCAGCAGCCAAGACCTCGGGAAAGGGACCGCCAATGAGCAGTTCTTC
>TRBJ2-7|.|TRBV5-1|few
CASSLGDAGSYEQYF
TGCGCCAGCAGCTTGGGGGACGCAGGCTCCTACGAGCAGTACTTC
>TRBJ1-2|.|TRBV11-3|.
CASSHRVRNYGYTF
TGTGCCAGCAGCCACAGGGTCCGGAACTATGGCTACACCTTC
>TRBJ2-7|.|TRBV28|.
CASSLTGTYEQYF
TGTGCCAGCAGTTTAACAGGGACTTACGAGCAGTACTTC